This TCR beta chain emerged from a study of T-cell reconstitution after alpha-beta-depleted transplantation in children. Study-wide results and caveats: T-cell numbers and diversity one year post-transplant derived largely from freshly generated T cells.

Library preparation (for TCRbeta) was performed with unique molecular identifiers. A single record per CDR3 protein comes from TCRdb applying MiXCR to the PCR reads. The sample lists 610,000 or so distinct CDR3 sequences; 25% to 30% were seen once. This CDR3 spans 11 amino acids. Trimming stripped 4 bases from V and 7 bases from J, with 8 bases between. Notes on this clonotype: Its antigen remains unknown.

The origin of this receptor is a boy younger than two with Wiskott-Aldrich syndrome, due to receive a stem cell transplant. The chain joins TRBV12-3 or TRBV12-4 to TRBJ2-7; TRBD1 might be the D (5 bases). This specimen consisted of PBMCs, obtained before TCRalphabeta/CD19-depleted stem cell transplant. In DNA, the CDR3 is TGTGCCAGCAGTTATCGGACAGAGCAGTACTTC. The encoded protein is CASSYRTEQYF.